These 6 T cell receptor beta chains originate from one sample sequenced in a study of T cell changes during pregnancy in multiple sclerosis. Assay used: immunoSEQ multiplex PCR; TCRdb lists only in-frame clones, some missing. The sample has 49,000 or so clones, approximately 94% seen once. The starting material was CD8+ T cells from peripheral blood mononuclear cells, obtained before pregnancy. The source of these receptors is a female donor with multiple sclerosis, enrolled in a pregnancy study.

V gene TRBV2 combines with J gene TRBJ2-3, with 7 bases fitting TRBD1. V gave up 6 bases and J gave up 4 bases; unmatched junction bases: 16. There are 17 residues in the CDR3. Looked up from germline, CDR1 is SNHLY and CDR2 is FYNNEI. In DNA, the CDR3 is TGTGCCAGCAGGGACTTTAACAGGGGCGAGGCGGCAGATACGCAGTATTTT. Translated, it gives CASRDFNRGEAADTQYF.

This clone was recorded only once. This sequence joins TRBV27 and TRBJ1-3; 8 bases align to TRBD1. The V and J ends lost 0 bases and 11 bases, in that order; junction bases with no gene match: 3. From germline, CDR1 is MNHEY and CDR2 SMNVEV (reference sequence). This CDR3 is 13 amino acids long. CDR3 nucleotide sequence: TGTGCCAGCAGTTTATCGACAGGGGATGCCATATATTTT. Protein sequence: CASSLSTGDAIYF.

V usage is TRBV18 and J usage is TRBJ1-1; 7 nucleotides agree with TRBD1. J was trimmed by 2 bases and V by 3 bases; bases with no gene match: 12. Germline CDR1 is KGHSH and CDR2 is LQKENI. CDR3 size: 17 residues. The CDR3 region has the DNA TGTGCCAGCTCACCCGCAGGGGGTTTTCCCCTAAACACTGAAGCTTTCTTT. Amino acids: CASSPAGGFPLNTEAFF.

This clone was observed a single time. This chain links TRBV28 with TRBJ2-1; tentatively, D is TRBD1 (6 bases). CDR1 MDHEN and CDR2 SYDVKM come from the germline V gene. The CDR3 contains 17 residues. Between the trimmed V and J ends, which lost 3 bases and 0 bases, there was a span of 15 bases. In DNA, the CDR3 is TGTGCCAGCAGTTTCCCAGGGGTTCTAATCTCCTACAATGAGCAGTTCTTC. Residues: CASSFPGVLISYNEQFF.

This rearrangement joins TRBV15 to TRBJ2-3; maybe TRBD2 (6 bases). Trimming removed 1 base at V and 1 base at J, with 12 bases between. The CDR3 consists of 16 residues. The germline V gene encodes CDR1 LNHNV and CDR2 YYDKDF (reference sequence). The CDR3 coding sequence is TGTGCCACCAGCAGAGCCCTGGGAGGAGGCACAGATACGCAGTATTTT. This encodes CATSRALGGGTDTQYF.

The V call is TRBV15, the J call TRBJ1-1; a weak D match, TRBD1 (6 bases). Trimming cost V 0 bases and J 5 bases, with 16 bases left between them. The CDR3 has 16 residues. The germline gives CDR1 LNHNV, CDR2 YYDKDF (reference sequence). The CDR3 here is CATSRDRTGRGTEAFF. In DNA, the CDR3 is TGTGCCACCAGCAGAGATCGCACAGGGCGAGGGACTGAAGCTTTCTTT.